The 8 T cell receptor beta chains presented below share a single source sample, sequenced in a study of beta chain features in type 1 diabetes. General study results and limits: Among patients with Type 1 diabetes, TCRB CDR3s were moderately but significantly shorter in every one of the four CD4+ subsets.

No antigens are known for them. Reverse transcription of all isolated RNA meant that expressed TCRB transcripts were sequenced. TCRdb keeps only in-frame clones here, not all; method: immunoSEQ multiplex PCR. The top ten hold approximately 0.021% of the sample, which has under 250,000 clones, approximately 15% seen once. The specimen was naive CD4+ T cells from blood. All receptors come from a man aged 30-40 years with type 1 diabetes.

V usage is TRBV7-8 and J usage is TRBJ2-3; tentatively, D is TRBD1 (5 bases). The V gene lost 1 base and the J gene lost 3 bases, with 8 bases spanning the gap. The germline CDR1 and CDR2 sequences are SGHVS and FQNEAQ. The CDR3 has 14 residues. CDR3 coding DNA: TGTGCCAGCAGCTTAGGGGGCTGGACAGATACGCAGTATTTT. Encoded protein: CASSLGGWTDTQYF.

The genes are TRBV4-1 and TRBJ1-5; TRBD1 matches at 7 bases. The CDR3 totals 15 residues. The V gene's germline CDR1 is MGHRA and CDR2 YSYEKL. Trimming took 3 bases from V and 5 from J; bases not matched to a gene: 7. The CDR3, as DNA: TGCGCCAGCAGCCAGTCAGGGGGTAATTATCAGCCCCAGCATTTT. As protein: CASSQSGGNYQPQHF.

The chain couples TRBV4-2 to TRBJ2-5; D uncertain. The CDR3 runs to 13 residues. Looked up from germline, CDR1 is LGHNA and CDR2 is YNFKEQ. The V gene lost 1 base and the J gene lost 5 bases, with 8 bases spanning the gap. In DNA, the CDR3 is TGTGCCAGCAGCCAAGCTCGGGTCGAGACCCAGTACTTC. It specifies CASSQARVETQYF.

There are a few counts of this clone. This chain links TRBV9 with TRBJ2-5, with a tentative D call TRBD1 (5 bases). Trimming took off 0 bases at V and 5 bases at J, with 14 bases between the two ends. Germline V CDR1 and CDR2: SGDLS, YYNGEE. The CDR3 has 15 residues. In DNA, the CDR3 is TGTGCCAGCAGCGTAGAAGGACACCCCGGGGAGACCCAGTACTTC. This gives the protein CASSVEGHPGETQYF.

This sequence joins TRBV5-1 and TRBJ1-1; D gene unclear. This CDR3 comprises 15 residues. V was pared by 0 bases and J by 0 bases, with 9 bases between. Germline loops: CDR1 SGHRS, CDR2 YFSETQ. CDR3 nucleotides: TGCGCCAGCAGCTTGGTACCGGGGATGAACACTGAAGCTTTCTTT. Translating it yields CASSLVPGMNTEAFF.

This clone was seen a handful of times. The chain employs TRBV6-5 and TRBJ1-1; a possible D gene is TRBD1 (6 bases). The ends were cut back, 7 bases at V and 6 bases at J, with 18 bases in the middle. The CDR3 has 14 amino acids. From germline, CDR1 is MNHEY and CDR2 SVGAGI. The CDR3 nucleotides are TGTGCCAGCACCCGAGGGGGAGATCTCGCTGAAGCTTTCTTT. Translated, it gives CASTRGGDLAEAFF.

In its sample, this clone was seen a few times. J is TRBJ2-2 and V is TRBV2; D is undetermined. Germline CDR1 and CDR2: SNHLY and FYNNEI. The CDR3 is 14 amino acids. V lost 6 bases, J lost 1 base, and 9 bases lay in between. This CDR3 is CASRTLRNTGELFF. CDR3 sequence (DNA): TGTGCCAGCAGGACATTGCGGAACACCGGGGAGCTGTTTTTT.

V gene TRBV5-1 combines with J gene TRBJ1-1, with D tentatively TRBD1 (6 bases). The germline V gene has CDR1 SGHRS and CDR2 YFSETQ. Trimming took off 4 bases at V and 5 bases at J, with 12 bases between the two ends. This CDR3 region has 13 residues. The CDR3 loop reads CASSTQGRTEAFF. The CDR3 DNA is TGCGCCAGCAGCACACAGGGTAGGACTGAAGCTTTCTTT.